This passage covers 23 T cell receptor beta chains from one sample sequenced in a study of shared clonotypes between healthy human individuals. This table comes from immunoSEQ multiplex PCR, and its TCRdb copy is limited to in-frame clones, with some not included. Of roughly 2.1 million clones listed, just over 90% are singletons. Naive CD8 cells, CD45RO-negative and positively selected for CCR7, excluded terminally differentiated effector memory CD45RA+ cells. Sequencing was done on a sample of naive CD8+ T cells from PBMCs. All receptors come from a man between 18 and 29 years old in good health. Some clones in this sample may be carry-over from other donors' samples.

The chain has TRBV19 and TRBJ1-1; no firm D call. The V gene lost 7 bases and the J gene lost 1 base, with 7 bases spanning the gap. This CDR3 region has 12 residues. Germline lookup yields CDR1 LNHDA and CDR2 SQIVND (reference sequence). CDR3 region: CASNSRNTEAFF. The CDR3 bases are TGTGCCAGTAACTCTAGGAACACTGAAGCTTTCTTT.

The chain has TRBV2 and TRBJ2-7; 8 nucleotides agree with TRBD2. Germline lookup yields CDR1 SNHLY and CDR2 FYNNEI. The trim removed 8 bases at V and 5 bases at J, leaving 11 bases unmatched. This CDR3 contains 14 residues. The CDR3: CASFRGLALHEQYF. In nucleotides, the CDR3 is TGTGCCAGCTTTCGCGGACTAGCTCTCCACGAGCAGTACTTC.

V gene TRBV11-2 combines with J gene TRBJ1-1, with D uncertain. This CDR3 spans 15 amino acids. The germline V gene encodes CDR1 SGHAT and CDR2 FQNNGV. V lost 2 bases, J lost 1 base, and 11 bases lay in between. The CDR3 loop is CASSLSGRGNTEAFF. CDR3 coding DNA: TGTGCCAGCAGCTTAAGTGGTCGGGGGAACACTGAAGCTTTCTTT.

V and J are TRBV4-2 and TRBJ2-7; 8 bases map to TRBD1. There are 15 residues in the CDR3. Germline V gene sequence: CDR1 LGHNA, CDR2 YNFKEQ. The V and J ends lost 2 bases and 4 bases, in that order; junction bases with no gene match: 7. CDR3 amino acids: CASSQPGQDFYEQYF. The CDR3 DNA reads as TGTGCCAGCAGCCAACCGGGACAGGACTTTTACGAGCAGTACTTC.

In its sample, this clone was seen once. The chain links TRBV4-1 to TRBJ1-3; D not resolved. The CDR3 length is 17 residues. V lost 1 base to trimming and J lost 2 bases, with 15 bases between them. Germline V gives CDR1 MGHRA, CDR2 YSYEKL. The CDR3 coding sequence is TGCGCCAGCAGCCAAGCTACGCCAGTGGATGCTGGAAACACCATATATTTT. Protein product: CASSQATPVDAGNTIYF.

V is TRBV7-6 and J is TRBJ2-7; 9 bases match TRBD2. V gave up 5 bases and J gave up 0 bases; unmatched junction bases: 5. Germline-derived CDR1 and CDR2 are SGHVS and FNYEAQ. The CDR3 loop spans 15 amino acids. This chain's CDR3 is CASSPGTSLSYEQYF. CDR3 coding DNA: TGTGCCAGCAGCCCGGGGACTAGCCTCTCCTACGAGCAGTACTTC.

This clone has a single count. The chain uses TRBV4-1 and TRBJ2-3, with 11 bases aligning to TRBD2. The germline gives CDR1 MGHRA, CDR2 YSYEKL. This CDR3 comprises 18 residues. Unmatched junction bases numbered 14, after V lost 2 bases and J lost 7 bases. CDR3 DNA: TGCGCCAGCAGCCAATGGGGGGGGACTAGCGGTGACATTTATACGCAGTATTTT. It translates to CASSQWGGTSGDIYTQYF.

This sequence joins TRBV7-8 and TRBJ1-2; maybe TRBD1 (6 bases). The V end was cut by 6 bases, the J end by 4 bases, with 15 bases between. Germline-derived CDR1 and CDR2 are SGHVS and FQNEAQ. The CDR3 contains 14 residues. Written as DNA, the CDR3 is TGTGCCAGCAGGCCCGGGGGGGCCGGCTATGGCTACACCTTC. Translating gives CASRPGGAGYGYTF.

This clone was counted once. The chain combines TRBV11-3 with TRBJ2-2; either TRBD1 or TRBD2 may supply D (5 bases each). The V end was cut by 5 bases, the J end by 2 bases, with 12 bases between. CDR3 length: 15 residues. Germline lookup yields CDR1 SGHNT and CDR2 YENEEA. CDR3 in DNA: TGTGCCAGCAGCCCGGGGACCGTCAACACCGGGGAGCTGTTTTTT. This sequence encodes CASSPGTVNTGELFF.

The CDR3 coding sequence is TGTGCCAGCAGACTCAGGGGGCGAGGAGCCAAAAACATTCAGTACTTC. It codes for CASRLRGRGAKNIQYF. The V gene is TRBV27, the J gene TRBJ2-4; the match to TRBD1 covers 8 bases. CDR1 and CDR2 (germline): MNHEY, SMNVEV (reference sequence). The trim removed 6 bases at V and 0 bases at J, leaving 7 bases unmatched. CDR3 length: 16 residues.

J is TRBJ2-2 and V is TRBV19, with D possibly matching TRBD1 (5 bases). Germline V gene sequence: CDR1 LNHDA, CDR2 SQIVND (reference sequence). The CDR3 extends over 15 amino acids. V lost 6 bases and J 4 bases, leaving 15 bases between the germline ends. The CDR3, as DNA: TGTGCCAGTAGCCCACGCCCAGGGATCACCGGGGAGCTGTTTTTT. Translating gives CASSPRPGITGELFF.

The J gene is TRBJ2-1, the V gene TRBV27, with TRBD2 as a possible D gene (5 bases). Germline V lookup: CDR1 MNHEY, CDR2 SMNVEV (reference sequence). The V gene lost 5 bases and the J gene lost 6 bases, with 20 bases spanning the gap. CDR3 length: 16 residues. CDR3 in DNA: TGTGCCAGCAGTCCGCTTCGGGCCCTTGGAGGCAATGAGCAGTTCTTC. Encoded protein: CASSPLRALGGNEQFF.

This clone appeared a single time. The genes are TRBV27 and TRBJ2-3; D is uncertain. The CDR3 loop spans 14 amino acids. The germline CDR1 and CDR2 sequences are MNHEY and SMNVEV (reference sequence). V shed 4 bases and J shed 0 bases, with 8 bases lying between them. The CDR3 loop reads CASSSHSSTDTQYF. The CDR3 bases are TGTGCCAGCAGTTCACACTCGAGCACAGATACGCAGTATTTT.

The chain combines TRBV27 with TRBJ1-1; perhaps TRBD1 as D (5 bases). Trimming cost V 5 bases and J 4 bases, with 14 bases left between them. This CDR3 region has 14 residues. CDR1 MNHEY and CDR2 SMNVEV come from the germline V gene (reference sequence). The CDR3: CASSLGPRVTEAFF. For the CDR3, the DNA is TGTGCCAGCAGTCTTGGCCCCAGGGTCACTGAAGCTTTCTTT.

This chain links TRBV2 with TRBJ2-1; D may be TRBD1 (5 bases). CDR3 size: 15 residues. Germline lookup yields CDR1 SNHLY and CDR2 FYNNEI. Trimming left V 6 bases short and J 5 bases short, with 17 bases between. In DNA, the CDR3 is TGTGCCAGCAGGTCCAAGGGGCCTCCCGACAATGAGCAGTTCTTC. Translation gives CASRSKGPPDNEQFF.

This sequence joins TRBV27 and TRBJ2-7, with 9 bases matching TRBD1. This CDR3 spans 17 amino acids. Trimming removed 6 bases from V and 6 bases from J; junction bases left unmatched: 18. The germline CDR1 and CDR2 sequences are MNHEY and SMNVEV (reference sequence). CDR3 amino acids: CASRSNLQGAFMFEQYF. CDR3 in DNA: TGTGCCAGCAGGAGCAACTTACAGGGGGCGTTCATGTTCGAGCAGTACTTC.

The chain is built from TRBV7-2 and TRBJ2-7; TRBD2 aligns across 9 bases. Germline V gives CDR1 SGHTA, CDR2 FQGNSA. After removal of 2 bases from V and 3 bases from J, the junction contained 11 bases not matched to a gene. The CDR3 runs 17 residues. The CDR3 bases are TGTGCCAGCAGCTTAAGGTCGAGCGGGAGGCTCGACTACGAGCAGTACTTC. It codes for CASSLRSSGRLDYEQYF.

The chain recombines TRBV29-1 with TRBJ1-4, with no clear D. Germline V gene lookup returns CDR1 SQVTM and CDR2 ANQGSEA. CDR3 length: 13 residues. Trimming removed 2 bases from V and 0 bases from J, with 4 bases in between. The CDR3 loop reads CSVEMATNEKLFF. In DNA form, the CDR3 reads TGCAGCGTTGAAATGGCAACTAATGAAAAACTGTTTTTT. The variable domain in full, completed from reference TRBV29-1 and TRBJ1-4, reads SAVISQKPSRDICQRGTSLTIQCQVDSQVTMMFWYRQQPGQSLTLIATANQGSEATYESGFVIDKFPISRPNLTFSTLTVSNMSPEDSSIYLCSVEMATNEKLFFGSGTQLSVL.

The CDR3 region is CASSPWAGTYGTDTQYF. CDR3 nucleotide sequence: TGTGCCAGCAGCCCTTGGGCGGGAACTTACGGCACAGATACGCAGTATTTT. The chain carries TRBV28 and TRBJ2-3, with D perhaps TRBD2 (6 bases). There are 17 residues in the CDR3. Germline CDR1 and CDR2: MDHEN and SYDVKM. V was trimmed by 6 bases and J by 1 base, leaving 20 bases between them.

The V and J genes are TRBV9 and TRBJ1-1; TRBD1 is a possible D gene (5 bases). CDR1 is SGDLS, CDR2 YYNGEE, per germline. This CDR3 contains 13 residues. Trimming left V 1 base short and J 3 bases short, with 7 bases between. The CDR3 sequence is CASSVLRDTEAFF. The CDR3 bases are TGTGCCAGCAGCGTACTCAGGGACACTGAAGCTTTCTTT.

Worth noting for this clone: The same CDR3 also results from other DNA sequences found in this sample. This rearrangement joins TRBV4-3 to TRBJ1-2, with a weak D call TRBD1 (5 bases). CDR3 length equals 14 residues. V lost 1 base to trimming and J lost 2 bases, with 8 bases between them. From germline, CDR1 is LGHNA and CDR2 YSLEER. CDR3 residues: CASSQGGANYGYTF. The CDR3 DNA sequence: TGCGCCAGCAGCCAAGGAGGGGCGAACTATGGCTACACCTTC.

The rearrangement joins TRBV27 to TRBJ2-7; D unresolved. Germline loops: CDR1 MNHEY, CDR2 SMNVEV (reference sequence). Trimming removed 5 bases from V and 6 bases from J, with 14 bases in between. The CDR3 covers 13 residues. The CDR3 bases are TGTGCCAGCAGTCCACTTCCCCGGAGCGAGCAGTACTTC. This translates into CASSPLPRSEQYF.

V is TRBV7-9 and J is TRBJ2-7; no clear D gene. The CDR3 spans 14 residues. Between the trimmed V and J ends, which lost 1 base and 4 bases, there was a span of 11 bases. CDR1 and CDR2 (germline): SEHNR, FQNEAQ (reference sequence). DNA for the CDR3: TGTGCCAGCAGCTTAGGCCGAAATCCATACGAGCAGTACTTC. It translates to CASSLGRNPYEQYF.